This T cell receptor beta chain was documented in a study of blood T cells in healthy people across ages. The second PCR ran 7 to 11 cycles with a sample-barcoded 5' primer and J-beta primers. Samples each returned at least 3 million CDR3-containing paired-end reads. MiXCR, run by TCRdb on the 5' RACE reads, gives a single entry per CDR3 protein. The sample has roughly 1,700,000 distinct CDR3 sequences, approximately 28% seen once. This receptor was obtained from a woman aged 25 to 45 in good health. The sequencing input was blood.

CDR3 DNA: TGTGCCAGCAGACAAAGACAGGGCAATCAGCCCCAGCATTTT. Translation gives CASRQRQGNQPQHF. V is TRBV12-3 or TRBV12-4 and J is TRBJ1-5; tentatively, D is TRBD1 (6 bases). The CDR3 is 14 residues long. V lost 6 bases, J lost 2 bases, and 11 bases lay in between.